These T cell receptor beta chains were read from a single sample in a study of blood T cell repertoires in COVID-19. Measured with immunoSEQ multiplex PCR; TCRdb has only the in-frame clones, and not every one. The sample includes some 350,000 clones, approximately 88% of them seen just once. Input material: PBMCs or T cells enriched from blood (not recorded which). All receptors come from a man aged 25 to 40 who had recovered from COVID-19. Both conserved end residues are part of each CDR3. Each record gives: V gene, D gene, clone size, J gene, CDR3 protein, CDR3 DNA. A D gene is named only where the DNA matches it firmly. Only some rows state a clone size, as once, few, many or a class for expanded clones.

TRBV6-5	TRBD1	.	TRBJ2-3	CASSRGQGWGDTQYF	TGTGCCAGCAGCAGAGGACAGGGATGGGGAGATACGCAGTATTTT
TRBV7-3	.	.	TRBJ2-2	CASSRRAGELFF	TGTGCCAGCAGCCGACGGGCCGGGGAGCTGTTTTTT
TRBV28	.	.	TRBJ1-2	CASSMGQRGYTF	TGTGCCAGCAGTATGGGACAACGGGGCTACACCTTC
TRBV19	.	.	TRBJ2-2	CASSIPGGTGPGELFF	TGTGCCAGTAGTATCCCCGGGGGGACAGGTCCCGGGGAGCTGTTTTTT
TRBV5-8	.	once	TRBJ1-1	CASSLSLANTEAFF	TGTGCCAGCAGCTTGTCTCTGGCGAACACTGAAGCTTTCTTT
TRBV28	TRBD2	.	TRBJ2-3	CASSDPSGGTDTQYF	TGTGCCAGCAGTGATCCTAGCGGGGGCACAGATACGCAGTATTTT
TRBV10-3	.	once	TRBJ2-7	CAIRGGQEGKTYEQYF	TGTGCCATCAGGGGGGGGCAGGAGGGAAAAACCTACGAGCAGTACTTC
TRBV29-1	TRBD2	.	TRBJ2-7	CSVGGGRYEQYF	TGCAGCGTTGGGGGGGGTAGGTACGAGCAGTACTTC
TRBV12-3/TRBV12-4	.	.	TRBJ1-2	CASSLKGLSGYTF	TGTGCCAGCAGTTTAAAGGGGTTAAGTGGCTACACCTTC
TRBV9	.	.	TRBJ1-1	CASSVVGGDTEAFF	TGTGCCAGCAGCGTAGTTGGAGGGGACACTGAAGCTTTCTTT
TRBV28	TRBD1	.	TRBJ1-2	CASSFGTGVGYTF	TGTGCCAGCAGTTTCGGGACAGGGGTTGGCTACACCTTC
TRBV6-5	TRBD1	.	TRBJ1-2	CASSYRGQYYGYTF	TGTGCCAGCAGTTACCGGGGACAGTACTATGGCTACACCTTC